The source of this TCR beta chain is a study of shared T cell receptors in the human thymus. Generated by immunoSEQ multiplex PCR, the TCRdb table keeps only in-frame clones and is missing some. The table shows around 730,000 clones, with 80% to 90% occurring only once. In this sample, this clone turned up a few times. The length of the CDR3 is 16 residues. J lost 3 bases, V lost 1 base, and 6 bases had no gene match. Germline lookup yields CDR1 SGHDN and CDR2 FVKESK. This sample also belongs to another study, concerning human thymus T cells. This second study notes: Thymic material originated from resections removed in the course of corrective heart surgery. Thymic and blood repertoires appeared to display a bias in their usage of V and J genes. Related work showed strongly overlapping thymic repertoires across unrelated individuals.

This chain connects TRBV14 to TRBJ2-7, with 10 bases aligning to TRBD1. Source material: thymocytes. The receptor was derived from a girl under three years old with a congenital heart defect. CDR3 sequence (DNA): TGTGCCAGCAGCCAAGCCGCCGGGACAGGGGACTACGAGCAGTACTTC. This codes for CASSQAAGTGDYEQYF. The full variable domain, rest sourced from reference TRBV14 and TRBJ2-7, is EAGVTQFPSHSVIEKGQTVTLRCDPISGHDNLYWYRRVMGKEIKFLLHFVKESKQDESGMPNNRFLAERTGGTYSTLKVQPAELEDSGVYFCASSQAAGTGDYEQYFGPGTRLTVT.